This T cell receptor beta chain was sequenced for a study of blood T cell repertoires in COVID-19. Study as a whole: Samples came from the United States, Italy and Spain, spanning acute and convalescent COVID-19.

Trimming removed 5 bases from V and 7 bases from J; junction bases left unmatched: 6. CDR1 SGHTA and CDR2 FQGTGA come from the germline V gene. CDR3 length: 15 residues. In the original workflow: Estimation of nucleated cell counts relied on the amplification of reference gene primers. The data were produced by immunoSEQ multiplex PCR, yet TCRdb's version contains in-frame clones alone and is incomplete. Clonal size and the V and J genes are those of that table, whereas D and trimming came from the DNA. This table holds about 280,000 clones, about 88% found once. Followed longitudinally, the Seattle patients had been enrolled during active infection.

This receptor was taken from a woman under 40 with COVID-19, enrolled during active disease. Sequenced input: peripheral blood. J is TRBJ1-6 and V is TRBV7-3; 9 nucleotides align to TRBD1. The CDR3 sequence is CASSPRQGDNSPLHF. The CDR3 DNA sequence: TGTGCCAGCAGCCCACGACAGGGGGACAATTCACCCCTCCACTTT. The full variable domain, its missing parts supplied by reference TRBV7-3 and TRBJ1-6, is GAGVSQTPSNKVTEKGKYVELRCDPISGHTALYWYRQSLGQGPEFLIYFQGTGAADDSGLPNDRFFAVRPEGSVSTLKIQRTERGDSAVYLCASSPRQGDNSPLHFGNGTRLTVT.